A single sample is the source of the 21 T cell receptor beta chains below, sequenced in a study of technical replicates of blood from several donors. The table came from immunoSEQ multiplex PCR; TCRdb's copy has only in-frame clones and leaves some out. This table holds tens of thousands of clones, roughly 94% found once. What was sequenced was T cells isolated from PBMCs. These receptors originate from a human donor in good health.

CDR3 residues: CASARDSFTDTQYF. DNA of the CDR3: TGCGCCAGCGCCCGGGACTCCTTCACAGATACGCAGTATTTT. V usage is TRBV5-1 and J usage is TRBJ2-3, with D possibly matching TRBD2 (6 bases). V lost 7 bases, J lost 2 bases, and 14 bases lay in between. The germline V gene encodes CDR1 SGHRS and CDR2 YFSETQ. The CDR3 is 14 residues long.

V usage is TRBV29-1 and J usage is TRBJ1-2; 8 nucleotides agree with TRBD1. With V trimmed by 4 bases and J by 2 bases, 6 bases remained unmatched. The CDR3 runs 14 residues. CDR1 is SQVTM and CDR2 is ANQGSEA in the germline V gene. The CDR3 nucleotides read TGCAGCGTTGGGGGGACAGGAGGAAACTATGGCTACACCTTC. Translating gives CSVGGTGGNYGYTF.

This chain connects TRBV11-2 to TRBJ2-4; TRBD2 might be the D (7 bases). This CDR3 has 15 residues. The V end was cut by 5 bases, the J end by 8 bases, with 19 bases between. Germline-derived CDR1 and CDR2 are SGHAT and FQNNGV. CDR3 coding DNA: TGTGCCAGCAGCCCCCCCGGGGGGCGAGTGGACATTCAGTACTTC. This translates into CASSPPGGRVDIQYF.

V usage is TRBV5-6 and J usage is TRBJ1-5; D remains unclear. Trimming took off 0 bases at V and 4 bases at J, with 5 bases between the two ends. The CDR3 is 13 residues long. Germline CDR1 and CDR2: SGHDT and YYEEEE. The CDR3 sequence: CASSLALNQPQHF. CDR3 bases: TGTGCCAGCAGCTTGGCACTGAATCAGCCCCAGCATTTT. Variable domain in full (rest from reference TRBV5-6 and TRBJ1-5): DAGVTQSPTHLIKTRGQQVTLRCSPKSGHDTVSWYQQALGQGPQFIFQYYEEEERQRGNFPDRFSGHQFPNYSSELNVNALLLGDSALYLCASSLALNQPQHFGDGTRLSIL.

The chain couples TRBV18 to TRBJ2-5; TRBD2 matches 9 bases. Trimming took 1 base from V and 3 from J; bases not matched to a gene: 3. This CDR3 is built from 15 residues. The germline V gene has CDR1 KGHSH and CDR2 LQKENI. This chain's CDR3 is CASSPRASGEETQYF. CDR3 in DNA: TGTGCCAGCTCACCACGGGCTAGCGGGGAAGAGACCCAGTACTTC.

V usage is TRBV7-3 and J usage is TRBJ1-1; possible D gene TRBD1, 5 bases. Germline loops: CDR1 SGHTA, CDR2 FQGTGA. This CDR3 contains 13 residues. Trimming shortened V by 3 bases and J by 11 bases, and 16 bases separated the two germline ends. The CDR3 protein is CASSFILTGGAFF. The CDR3 DNA sequence: TGTGCCAGCAGCTTTATCTTAACGGGGGGGGCTTTCTTT.

J is TRBJ2-7 and V is TRBV11-2; possible D gene TRBD1, 6 bases. This CDR3 region has 15 residues. Germline-derived CDR1 and CDR2 are SGHAT and FQNNGV. V lost 4 bases and J 4 bases, leaving 17 bases between the germline ends. The CDR3, as DNA: TGTGCCAGCAGCTCCCTTCGAGGACAGCGGTACGAGCAGTACTTC. Its protein product is CASSSLRGQRYEQYF.

This chain uses TRBV25-1 with TRBJ1-2; TRBD1 matches 7 bases. The germline gives CDR1 MGHDK, CDR2 SYGVNS. This CDR3 contains 13 residues. V gave up 5 bases and J gave up 5 bases; unmatched junction bases: 5. CDR3 nucleotides: TGTGCCAGCAGTCAGGGGGGCGCTTATGGCTACACCTTC. Its translation: CASSQGGAYGYTF.

The chain is built from TRBV18 and TRBJ1-1; 8 bases are a match to TRBD1. Looked up from germline, CDR1 is KGHSH and CDR2 is LQKENI. V trimming: 2 bases; J trimming: 5 bases; junction bases outside the gene matches: 4. There are 14 residues in the CDR3. CDR3 region: CASSPDRGYTEAFF. As DNA, the CDR3 is TGTGCCAGCTCACCAGACAGGGGCTATACTGAAGCTTTCTTT. Complete variable domain (other parts from reference TRBV18 and TRBJ1-1): NAGVMQNPRHLVRRRGQEARLRCSPMKGHSHVYWYRQLPEEGLKFMVYLQKENIIDESGMPKERFSAEFPKEGPSILRIQQVVRGDSAAYFCASSPDRGYTEAFFGQGTRLTVV.

The rearrangement links TRBV7-6 to TRBJ2-7, with 12 bases that match TRBD1. The CDR3 extends over 15 amino acids. The junction had 2 bases not matched to a gene; V was cut back by 0 bases and J by 5 bases. Germline V gene sequence: CDR1 SGHVS, CDR2 FNYEAQ. For the CDR3, the DNA is TGTGCCAGCAGCTTAGCCGGGACAGGGGGCAACGAGCAGTACTTC. It codes for CASSLAGTGGNEQYF.

The J gene is TRBJ2-7, the V gene TRBV9; TRBD2 aligns across 9 bases. Looked up from germline, CDR1 is SGDLS and CDR2 is YYNGEE. Trimming at V came to 4 bases and at J to 7 bases, leaving 12 bases not matched to a gene. There are 15 residues in the CDR3. In DNA form, the CDR3 reads TGTGCCAGCAGCCCCCGGGGAAGCGGGGGGTTTGAGCAGTACTTC. Protein product: CASSPRGSGGFEQYF.

The chain carries TRBV5-1 and TRBJ1-1; 8 nucleotides match TRBD1. Germline CDR1 is SGHRS and CDR2 is YFSETQ. The CDR3 loop spans 14 amino acids. V lost 2 bases to trimming and J lost 2 bases; unmatched junction nucleotides: 2. The DNA for the CDR3 is TGCGCCAGCAGCTTCAGGGGGCTAAACACTGAAGCTTTCTTT. It is translated as CASSFRGLNTEAFF. Supplemented by reference TRBV5-1 and TRBJ1-1, the full variable domain reads KAGVTQTPRYLIKTRGQQVTLSCSPISGHRSVSWYQQTPGQGLQFLFEYFSETQRNKGNFPGRFSGRQFSNSRSEMNVSTLELGDSALYLCASSFRGLNTEAFFGQGTRLTVV.

This sequence joins TRBV6-5 and TRBJ2-7; 9 nucleotides align to TRBD1. The V gene end was trimmed by 6 bases and the J gene end by 5 bases; junction bases not matched to a gene: 11. The V gene's germline CDR1 is MNHEY and CDR2 SVGAGI. This CDR3 has 15 amino acids. CDR3 DNA sequence: TGTGCCAGCAGGACCCCGGGACAGGGAGCGGACGAGCAGTACTTC. Amino acid sequence: CASRTPGQGADEQYF.

The chain uses TRBV10-2 and TRBJ2-3; 11 bases map to TRBD2. Unmatched junction bases numbered 10, after V lost 6 bases and J lost 2 bases. The CDR3 is 17 residues long. Germline V gives CDR1 WSHSY, CDR2 SAAADI. CDR3 residues: CASRPALAGGITDTQYF. For the CDR3, the DNA is TGCGCCAGCAGGCCCGCCCTAGCGGGAGGAATCACAGATACGCAGTATTTT.

The V gene is TRBV28, the J gene TRBJ2-7; TRBD1 matches at 10 bases. The germline V gene encodes CDR1 MDHEN and CDR2 SYDVKM. After removal of 4 bases from V and 5 bases from J, the junction contained 2 bases not matched to a gene. CDR3 length equals 13 residues. CDR3 sequence (DNA): TGTGCCAGCAGTTCGGACAGGGGGAACGAGCAGTACTTC. Its protein product is CASSSDRGNEQYF.

This chain joins TRBV6-1 and TRBJ1-1; D might be TRBD1 (5 bases). This CDR3 has 13 amino acids. V lost 6 bases and J 1 base, leaving 9 bases between the germline ends. Germline assignment: CDR1 MNHNS and CDR2 SASEGT. CDR3 bases: TGTGCCAGCAGCCATACAGGGAACACTGAAGCTTTCTTT. This codes for CASSHTGNTEAFF.

This rearrangement joins TRBV5-1 to TRBJ2-5; 11 bases line up with TRBD1. The germline V gene has CDR1 SGHRS and CDR2 YFSETQ. V trimming: 0 bases; J trimming: 6 bases; junction bases outside the gene matches: 4. The CDR3 is made up of 15 amino acids. CDR3 residues: CASSLGTGGEKTQYF. CDR3 nucleotides: TGCGCCAGCAGCTTGGGGACAGGGGGCGAAAAGACCCAGTACTTC.

The chain combines TRBV4-1 with TRBJ2-7; tentatively, D is TRBD1 (6 bases). The CDR3 has 17 residues. CDR1 MGHRA and CDR2 YSYEKL come from the germline V gene. Trimming left V 2 bases short and J 0 bases short, with 17 bases between. The CDR3 nucleotides are TGCGCCAGCAGCCAAAATCCCCCCGGACAGTACTCCTACGAGCAGTACTTC. Amino acids: CASSQNPPGQYSYEQYF.

V and J are TRBV7-2 and TRBJ2-1; TRBD2 matches at 12 bases. V lost 1 base and J lost 3; bases outside the gene matches: 7. This CDR3 is 18 amino acids long. From germline, CDR1 is SGHTA and CDR2 FQGNSA. The CDR3 loop reads CASSLGFTSGRYYNEQFF. In DNA form, the CDR3 reads TGTGCCAGCAGCTTAGGCTTCACTAGCGGGAGGTACTACAATGAGCAGTTCTTC.

The chain carries TRBV6-4 and TRBJ2-2; maybe TRBD2 (6 bases). This CDR3 has 15 amino acids. Germline V gene sequence: CDR1 MRHNA, CDR2 SNTAGT. V was shortened by 0 bases and J by 5 bases, with 10 bases between the two germline ends. The CDR3 DNA sequence: TGTGCCAGCAGTGACTCCGGGGACTTTACCGGGGAGCTGTTTTTT. Protein: CASSDSGDFTGELFF.

This chain uses TRBV11-2 with TRBJ2-5, with a tentative D call TRBD1 (5 bases). V shed 5 bases and J shed 1 base, with 11 bases lying between them. Germline CDR1 reads SGHAT; CDR2 reads FQNNGV. The CDR3 sequence is 14 residues long. DNA of the CDR3: TGTGCCAGCAGCAACGTAAGGGGCCAAGAGACCCAGTACTTC. This gives the protein CASSNVRGQETQYF.